The clone carrying this T cell receptor beta chain was detected a few times. What it binds is not known. This entry belongs to a study of cytomegalovirus exposure and HLA in healthy donors. In the study overall: About 85 million unique TCRs from HLA-typed donors were held in an early release of data.

The study, taken as a whole, reports: TCR beta chains associated with HLA were, in a later analysis, more clonally expanded than equally common others.

Amplification used 60 Vbeta primers and 13 Jbeta primers. This table comes from immunoSEQ multiplex PCR, and its TCRdb copy is limited to in-frame clones, with some not included. The sample shows fewer than 60,000 clones, approximately 75% of them seen only once. Donors sampled were nominally healthy, though unrecorded immune exposures were likely. The TCR originated in a woman aged 35 to 49 in good health and CMV-seropositive. Sequenced: PBMCs.

The CDR3: CASTQDRAPNQPQHF. CDR3 DNA: TGTGCCAGTACCCAGGACAGGGCCCCCAATCAGCCCCAGCATTTT. J is TRBJ1-5 and V is TRBV19, with 8 bases lining up with TRBD1. From germline, CDR1 is LNHDA and CDR2 SQIVND (reference sequence). The CDR3 spans 15 residues. V lost 7 bases and J lost 3; bases outside the gene matches: 8.